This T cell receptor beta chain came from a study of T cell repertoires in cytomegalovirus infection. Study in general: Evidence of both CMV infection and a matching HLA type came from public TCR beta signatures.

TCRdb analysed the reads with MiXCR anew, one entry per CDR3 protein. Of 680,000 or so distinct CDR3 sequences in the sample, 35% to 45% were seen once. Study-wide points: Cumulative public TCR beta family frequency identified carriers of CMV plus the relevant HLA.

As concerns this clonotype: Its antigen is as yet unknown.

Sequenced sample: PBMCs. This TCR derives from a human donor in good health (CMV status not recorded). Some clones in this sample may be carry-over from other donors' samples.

Here the CDR3 DNA reads TGCGCCAGCAGCCAAGAGGGACGTCTAGGGCAGACTAACACTGAAGCTTTCTTT. It encodes CASSQEGRLGQTNTEAFF. The gene calls are TRBV4-1 and TRBJ1-1; the D gene is possibly TRBD1 (5 bases). V lost 0 bases to trimming and J lost 2 bases, with 19 bases between them. CDR1 is MGHRA and CDR2 is YSYEKL in the germline V gene. This CDR3 comprises 18 residues.